The 19 T cell receptor beta chains in this list originate from one sample, sequenced in a study of T cells in Graves' hyperthyroidism and ophthalmopathy. RNA transcripts served as the template for amplifying TCR beta CDR3 regions. A first-round RT-PCR of the TCR CDR3 used the HTBI primer set. Using its own MiXCR run on the multiplex PCR reads, TCRdb lists one record per CDR3 protein. The sample has some 420,000 distinct CDR3 sequences, around 13% seen once. What was sequenced was blood. These receptors were obtained from a woman in her late teens or twenties with Graves' hyperthyroidism.

A word on this clonotype: This may be a read error: a much more frequent sequence differs by one nucleotide. Since the CDR3 does not end with the conserved phenylalanine or tryptophan, this likely comes from a read error. The chain has TRBV30 and TRBJ2-2; no reliable D call. This CDR3 is built from 13 residues. With 3 bases removed from V and 2 bases from J, the gap between germline ends came to 7 bases. Germline CDR1 GTSNPN, CDR2 SVGIG (reference sequence). The CDR3 loop reads CAWRKDNTGELFL. CDR3 bases: TGTGCCTGGAGGAAGGACAACACCGGGGAGCTGTTTTTA.

This clonotype was seen repeatedly, ten times or more. The chain has TRBV28 and TRBJ1-1; D might be TRBD1 (5 bases). The CDR3 runs to 15 residues. V was shortened by 6 bases and J by 7 bases, with 21 bases between the two germline ends. Germline CDR1 reads MDHEN; CDR2 reads SYDVKM. In DNA form, the CDR3 reads TGTGCCAGCAGCCTCGGGAGACGATGGGGGATTGAAGCTTTCTTT. As protein: CASSLGRRWGIEAFF.

This chain links TRBV4-1 with TRBJ2-7, with 7 bases aligning to TRBD2. The germline V gene has CDR1 MGHRA and CDR2 YSYEKL. After removal of 1 base from V and 2 bases from J, the junction contained 8 bases not matched to a gene. There are 16 residues in the CDR3. CDR3 DNA: TGCGCCAGCAGCCAAGGAACTAGCGTTACCCCCTACGAGCAGTACTTC. Protein product: CASSQGTSVTPYEQYF.

This clonotype was seen at least ten times. The rearrangement links TRBV12-3 or TRBV12-4 to TRBJ1-1; 9 bases map to TRBD1. Trimming took 5 bases from V and 6 from J; bases not matched to a gene: 7. This CDR3 has 14 residues. The CDR3 loop is CASSPGTGSAEAFF. CDR3 in DNA: TGTGCCAGCAGTCCGGGGACAGGGAGCGCTGAAGCTTTCTTT.

Many counts were recorded for this clonotype. This chain links TRBV27 with TRBJ2-7; tentatively, D is TRBD1 (6 bases). Germline V gene lookup returns CDR1 MNHEY and CDR2 SMNVEV (reference sequence). This CDR3 spans 14 amino acids. V lost 3 bases, J lost 2 bases, and 11 bases lay in between. CDR3: CASSFRGMTYEQYF. The CDR3 nucleotides are TGTGCCAGCAGTTTCAGGGGAATGACCTACGAGCAGTACTTC.

In the case of this clonotype: No conserved phenylalanine or tryptophan is present at the end of the CDR3, so a read error is the likely explanation. The chain joins TRBV7-8 to TRBJ2-5; D uncertain. Trimming pared 5 bases from V and 1 base from J, leaving 8 bases between. Looked up from germline, CDR1 is SGHVS and CDR2 is FQNEAQ. The CDR3 is made up of 13 amino acids. CDR3 residues: CASSPYPQETQYL. The CDR3, as DNA: TGTGCCAGCAGCCCATATCCCCAAGAGACCCAGTACCTC.

This clonotype was counted a few times. This chain links TRBV10-1 with TRBJ1-2, with unresolved D. The CDR3 is made up of 15 amino acids. V lost 7 bases, J lost 3 bases, and 18 bases lay in between. CDR1 is WNHNN and CDR2 is SYGVQD in the germline V gene (reference sequence). DNA for the CDR3: TGCGCCAGCAACCGGACTCACCCTGCGGACTATGGCTACACCTTC. Translating gives CASNRTHPADYGYTF.

This clonotype showed up just a few times. Lacking the conserved final phenylalanine or tryptophan, this CDR3 likely reflects a read error. This chain connects TRBV27 to TRBJ1-1; D ambiguous. V was trimmed by 4 bases and J by 0 bases, leaving 6 bases between them. This CDR3 comprises 13 residues. Per germline, CDR1 MNHEY and CDR2 SMNVEV (reference sequence). CDR3 sequence reads: CASSSRLNTEAFL. The CDR3 nucleotides read TGTGCCAGCAGTTCCAGGCTGAACACTGAAGCTTTCCTT.

This clonotype was seen repeatedly, ten times or more. The chain is built from TRBV20-1 and TRBJ1-2; TRBD1 is a possible D gene (5 bases). This CDR3 spans 15 amino acids. Germline V gene lookup returns CDR1 DFQATT and CDR2 SNEGSKA (reference sequence). Trimming removed 0 bases from V and 5 bases from J, with 16 bases in between. CDR3 in amino acids: CSARDPGRENYGYTF. The DNA of the CDR3 is TGCAGTGCTAGAGATCCGGGCAGGGAAAATTATGGCTACACCTTC.

Regarding this clonotype: With a much larger clone just one base away, this may be a read error. The genes are TRBV12-3 or TRBV12-4 and TRBJ2-1, with TRBD2 matching 14 bases. V was pared by 6 bases and J by 12 bases, with 1 base of the junction left unmatched. The length of the CDR3 is 12 residues. The CDR3, as DNA: TGTGCCAGCAGCGGACTAGCGGGAGGGCAGTTCTTC. Protein product: CASSGLAGGQFF.

The CDR3 reads CATSRYQGTYGYTF. CDR3 in DNA: TGTGCCACCAGCAGATACCAGGGTACCTATGGCTACACCTTC. The V gene is TRBV15, the J gene TRBJ1-2, with D possibly matching TRBD1 (5 bases). The germline CDR1 and CDR2 sequences are LNHNV and YYDKDF (reference sequence). The CDR3 runs to 14 residues. Trimming cost V 2 bases and J 4 bases, with 11 bases left between them.

This clonotype was counted at least ten times. This chain links TRBV7-3 with TRBJ2-3; D is tentatively TRBD1 or TRBD2 (5 bases each). In germline, CDR1 is SGHTA, CDR2 FQGTGA. The CDR3 runs 15 residues. Trimming stripped 5 bases from V and 2 bases from J, with 14 bases between. For the CDR3, the DNA is TGTGCCAGCAGCCTGTATGGGGGTCCCACAGATACGCAGTATTTT. As protein: CASSLYGGPTDTQYF. Full variable domain (remainder filled in from reference TRBV7-3 and TRBJ2-3): GAGVSQTPSNKVTEKGKYVELRCDPISGHTALYWYRQSLGQGPEFLIYFQGTGAADDSGLPNDRFFAVRPEGSVSTLKIQRTERGDSAVYLCASSLYGGPTDTQYFGPGTRLTVL.

This clonotype came up many times. The V call is TRBV2, the J call TRBJ1-6, with D uncertain. The germline V and J ends were trimmed by 6 bases and 8 bases, with 17 bases remaining between them. The length of the CDR3 is 15 residues. The germline gives CDR1 SNHLY, CDR2 FYNNEI. CDR3: CASSPTGRTDSPLHF. CDR3 in DNA: TGTGCCAGCAGCCCCACTGGCAGGACGGATTCACCCCTCCACTTT.

The V and J genes are TRBV18 and TRBJ2-7; 9 bases match TRBD2. The V segment lost 6 bases and the J segment 8 bases; nucleotides outside the gene matches: 14. Germline V gene data show CDR1 as KGHSH and CDR2 as LQKENI. This CDR3 spans 15 amino acids. The CDR3 DNA reads TGTGCCAGCTCTTTCTCAGGGACTAGCCTTCGCAAGCAGTACTTC. Protein product: CASSFSGTSLRKQYF.

This clonotype was seen a handful of times. The gene calls are TRBV20-1 and TRBJ1-2; unclear D gene. The CDR3 is 12 amino acids. V was pared by 4 bases and J by 2 bases, with 8 bases between. Germline V gene data show CDR1 as DFQATT and CDR2 as SNEGSKA (reference sequence). The CDR3 is CSATPNNYGYTF. The CDR3 DNA is TGCAGTGCTACCCCAAACAACTATGGCTACACCTTC.

The V call is TRBV11-2, the J call TRBJ1-2; possible D gene TRBD1, 5 bases. The CDR3 loop spans 15 amino acids. V gave up 0 bases and J gave up 9 bases, with 17 bases separating them. The germline gives CDR1 SGHAT, CDR2 FQNNGV. CDR3 DNA: TGTGCCAGCAGCTTAGAAATCCGTGCAGGGTCCAGCTACACCTTC. Protein sequence: CASSLEIRAGSSYTF.

This clonotype was counted many times. The chain recombines TRBV11-1 with TRBJ2-5; the D is unclear. Trimming pared 3 bases from V and 1 base from J, leaving 6 bases between. Per the germline V gene, CDR1 is SGHAT and CDR2 is FQDESV (reference sequence). The CDR3 covers 13 residues. CDR3 protein: CASSFQVQETQYF. CDR3 DNA: TGTGCCAGCAGCTTCCAGGTCCAAGAGACCCAGTACTTC.

This clonotype was seen repeatedly, ten times or more. The rearrangement uses TRBV7-2 and TRBJ2-1; D may be TRBD2 (5 bases). The CDR3 length is 15 residues. Germline V gene data show CDR1 as SGHTA and CDR2 as FQGNSA. V was cut by 1 base and J by 5 bases, with 12 bases left in between. The CDR3 bases are TGTGCCAGCAGCTTAGTCCCGAGGAGGAACAATGAGCAGTTCTTC. This codes for CASSLVPRRNNEQFF.

The chain combines TRBV6-2 or TRBV6-3 with TRBJ2-1; TRBD2 agrees at 14 bases. The CDR3 is 15 residues long. The V gene's germline CDR1 is MNHEY and CDR2 SVGEGT. The J segment lost 6 bases and the V segment lost 5 bases, leaving 3 bases of the junction unmatched. CDR3 sequence reads: CASSRLAGGRNEQFF. For the CDR3, the DNA is TGTGCCAGCAGTCGACTAGCGGGAGGGCGCAATGAGCAGTTCTTC.